These 2 T cell receptor beta chains originate from one sample sequenced in a study of blood T cell repertoires in COVID-19. Sequencing used immunoSEQ multiplex PCR; TCRdb keeps in-frame clones, though not all of them. The sample yields about 61,000 clones, approximately 83% seen once. The sequencing sample was made of peripheral blood. Every receptor here comes from a human donor in a cohort sampled during active COVID-19.

The chain has TRBV10-1 and TRBJ2-3; a possible D gene is TRBD2 (5 bases). CDR3 length: 16 residues. CDR1 is WNHNN, CDR2 SYGVQD, per germline (reference sequence). Trimming removed 3 bases from V and 0 bases from J, with 13 bases in between. CDR3 nucleotides: TGCGCCAGCAGTGACCCGAGCGGACCTAGCACAGATACGCAGTATTTT. This sequence encodes CASSDPSGPSTDTQYF.

The chain recombines TRBV7-3 with TRBJ1-6, with D perhaps TRBD1 (5 bases). The CDR3 runs to 14 residues. Deletions cut 5 bases from V and 3 bases from J, with 8 bases between. Germline lookup yields CDR1 SGHTA and CDR2 FQGTGA. CDR3 residues: CASSVDSYNSPLHF. The CDR3 coding sequence is TGTGCCAGCAGCGTAGACAGCTATAATTCACCCCTCCACTTT.